This T cell receptor (beta chain) was recorded in a study of quantifying T cell responses using KT2 cells. Study information: Reverse transcription used primers in the TCR alpha and beta constant regions. Under optimum conditions, T4 ligation efficiency was estimated at more than 8%.

Whole-study results and caveats: Very high KT2 spike-in numbers caused saturation in KT2 sequence detection.

This clonotype has more than one count but fewer than ten. Its antigen is not identified. The sample is PBMC spiked with counted cells of clone KT2. KT2 cells were mixed with fixed PBMC numbers at varying ratios. Losses at the gene ends were 3 bases for V and 4 bases for J; bases not matched to a gene: 7. The CDR3 spans 14 residues. CDR1 and CDR2 from the germline V gene are DFQATT and SNEGSKA (reference sequence). An oligo carrying a UMI was ligated to the cDNA 3' end. An equimolar mix of RC1.1 and RC1.2 primed the beta chain across TRBC1 and TRBC2. TCRdb used MiXCR to reprocess the UMI-ligation and nested PCR reads, holding one entry per CDR3 protein. The table lists approximately 46,000 distinct CDR3 sequences, 11% of them singletons.

The material sequenced was PBMCs spiked with cells of the T cell clone KT2. This receptor was obtained from a human donor. The V and J genes are TRBV20-1 and TRBJ2-7; 9 nucleotides align to TRBD2. CDR3 nucleotide sequence: TGCAGTGCTAGCCTGCGGGAGGGCTTGTACGAGCAGTACTTC. The encoded protein is CSASLREGLYEQYF.